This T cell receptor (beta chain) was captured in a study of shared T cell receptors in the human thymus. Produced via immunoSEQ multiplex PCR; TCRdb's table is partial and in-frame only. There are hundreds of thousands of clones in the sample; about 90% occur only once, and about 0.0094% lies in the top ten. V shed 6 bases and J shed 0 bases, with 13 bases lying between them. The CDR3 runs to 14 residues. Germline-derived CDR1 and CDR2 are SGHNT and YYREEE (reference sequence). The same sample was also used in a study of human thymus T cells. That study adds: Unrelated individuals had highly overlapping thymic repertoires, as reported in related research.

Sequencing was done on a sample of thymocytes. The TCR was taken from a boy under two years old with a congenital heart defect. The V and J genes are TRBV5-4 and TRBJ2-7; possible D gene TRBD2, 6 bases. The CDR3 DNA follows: TGTGCCAGCACCCGGGACTTGAGCTCCTACGAGCAGTACTTC. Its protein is CASTRDLSSYEQYF.